This TCR beta chain was captured in a study of Graves' ophthalmopathy and Graves' hyperthyroidism. The authors amplified TCR beta CDR3 regions, and they did so from RNA transcripts for repertoire sequencing. HTBI primers primed a first-round RT-PCR, and a second-round multiplex PCR followed. From the multiplex PCR reads, TCRdb called clonotypes with MiXCR, one entry per CDR3 protein. The sample holds 200,000 to 250,000 distinct CDR3 sequences; 20% to 25% are singletons and the top ten take around two fifths. This clonotype was picked up many times. The antigen is undetermined. Study conclusions and caveats: Blood repertoires reportedly contained most expanded thyroid clonotypes above 0.001 frequency.

The CDR3 runs 13 residues. In germline, CDR1 is SQVTM, CDR2 ANQGSEA. V lost 5 bases and J 5 bases, leaving 15 bases between the germline ends. The receptor comes from a woman aged 50 to 65 with Graves' ophthalmopathy. The sample was peripheral blood. This chain links TRBV29-1 with TRBJ1-1; D is ambiguous. CDR3 nucleotides: TGCAGCGTTTTCCGAGGGCCGCGAACTGAAGCTTTCTTT. As protein: CSVFRGPRTEAFF.